The next 28 T cell receptor beta chains were all read from a single sample in a study of neurological immune-mediated disorders. Via MiXCR, TCRdb re-called the 5' RACE reads, giving one row per CDR3 protein. The repertoire holds some 87,000 distinct CDR3 sequences, with less than 15% as singletons. The sample's time point: longitudinal time-point 2. Input material: PBMCs. The receptors come from a female donor with HTLV-1-associated myelopathy (HAM/TSP).

This clonotype is a singleton in its sample. The chain recombines TRBV7-9 with TRBJ1-1, with 9 nucleotides matching TRBD1. The V gene's germline CDR1 is SEHNR and CDR2 FQNEAQ (reference sequence). Unmatched junction bases numbered 18, after V lost 9 bases and J lost 1 base. CDR3 length: 18 amino acids. The CDR3 here is CARRRQGGPDRQNTEAFF. For the CDR3, the DNA is TGTGCCAGAAGACGACAGGGGGGCCCGGACAGACAGAACACTGAAGCTTTCTTT. Using reference TRBV7-9 and TRBJ1-1 for the parts outside the CDR3, the full variable domain is DTGVSQNPRHKITKRGQNVTFRCDPISEHNRLYWYRQTLGQGPEFLTYFQNEAQLEKSRLLSDRFSAERPKGSFSTLEIQRTEQGDSAMYLCARRRQGGPDRQNTEAFFGQGTRLTVV.

Ten or more counts support this clonotype. V gene TRBV5-1 combines with J gene TRBJ2-1; TRBD1 aligns across 10 bases. Losses at the gene ends were 0 bases for V and 5 bases for J; bases not matched to a gene: 11. CDR1 is SGHRS, CDR2 YFSETQ, per germline. The CDR3 totals 18 residues. As DNA, the CDR3 is TGCGCCAGCAGCTTGGTCAGGGACAGGGGCCGATGGGACAATGAGCAGTTCTTC. Translating it yields CASSLVRDRGRWDNEQFF.

In this sample, this clonotype turned up many times. The chain is built from TRBV7-3 and TRBJ1-1; 9 bases map to TRBD1. From germline, CDR1 is SGHTA and CDR2 FQGTGA. V trimming: 5 bases; J trimming: 0 bases; junction bases outside the gene matches: 10. The CDR3 is 17 residues long. The CDR3 nucleotides read TGTGCCAGCAGCAAAAACCGGGACAGGGTCATGAACACTGAAGCTTTCTTT. Protein product: CASSKNRDRVMNTEAFF.

The chain has TRBV27 and TRBJ2-7; TRBD1 might be the D (5 bases). V was trimmed by 5 bases and J by 8 bases, leaving 16 bases between them. Per the germline V gene, CDR1 is MNHEY and CDR2 is SMNVEV (reference sequence). The CDR3 is made up of 13 amino acids. CDR3: CASSPRVISQQYF. The CDR3 coding sequence is TGTGCCAGCAGTCCCAGGGTTATCTCCCAGCAGTACTTC.

This clonotype was counted only a few times. J is TRBJ2-7 and V is TRBV5-1; the D is unclear. V gave up 3 bases and J gave up 3 bases, with 10 bases separating them. The CDR3 has 13 amino acids. The V gene's germline CDR1 is SGHRS and CDR2 YFSETQ. The CDR3 nucleotides read TGCGCCAGCAGCTATACCTCGGGCTACGAGCAGTACTTC. It translates to CASSYTSGYEQYF.

This clonotype was seen many times. The junction does not match germline at one end; this may be a read error. The rearrangement links TRBV15 to TRBJ2-7; D is possibly TRBD1 (7 bases). Germline CDR1 and CDR2: LNHNV and YYDKDF (reference sequence). CDR3 length: 16 residues. CDR3 sequence: CATSRDPSSGGNEQYF. The CDR3 DNA is TGTGCTACCAGCAGAGATCCCTCCTCAGGGGGGAACGAGCAGTACTTC.

Ten or more counts support this clonotype. This chain joins TRBV5-1 and TRBJ2-1, with 10 bases identical to TRBD2. Germline V gene sequence: CDR1 SGHRS, CDR2 YFSETQ. The CDR3 length is 17 residues. The V and J ends lost 2 bases and 9 bases, in that order; junction bases with no gene match: 14. The CDR3 region is CASSLAGGLSRFGEQFF. As DNA, the CDR3 is TGCGCCAGCAGCTTAGCGGGGGGGCTGTCAAGATTCGGTGAGCAGTTCTTC.

This clonotype has ten or more counts. The V call is TRBV6-1, the J call TRBJ2-7, with a tentative D call TRBD2 (5 bases). The germline V and J ends were trimmed by 3 bases and 0 bases, with 12 bases remaining between them. CDR1 is MNHNS and CDR2 is SASEGT in the germline V gene. This CDR3 contains 15 residues. The CDR3 nucleotides are TGTGCCAGCAGTGAGCCGACGGGAAGCTCCTACGAGCAGTACTTC. It yields the protein CASSEPTGSSYEQYF.

This clonotype was counted ten times or more. This rearrangement joins TRBV20-1 to TRBJ2-6; perhaps TRBD1 as D (6 bases). V gave up 1 base and J gave up 0 bases, with 16 bases separating them. The CDR3 sequence is 18 residues long. The germline V gene has CDR1 DFQATT and CDR2 SNEGSKA (reference sequence). The CDR3 loop reads CSARGAQGMRSGANVLTF. CDR3 DNA sequence: TGCAGTGCTAGAGGGGCTCAGGGGATGCGCTCTGGGGCCAACGTCCTGACTTTC.

This clonotype was counted ten times or more. The rearrangement joins TRBV2 to TRBJ2-3, with 10 positions matching TRBD2. Germline loops: CDR1 SNHLY, CDR2 FYNNEI. Germline trimming cut 6 bases from V and 1 base from J; bases unmatched to any gene: 4. The CDR3 has 15 amino acids. This CDR3 is CASRDLAGGTDTQYF. The CDR3 nucleotides are TGTGCCAGCAGAGACCTAGCGGGGGGCACAGATACGCAGTATTTT.

This clonotype was found many times. V is TRBV27 and J is TRBJ2-3; unclear D gene. Trimming took off 1 base at V and 0 bases at J, with 11 bases between the two ends. The CDR3 totals 16 residues. The germline V gene has CDR1 MNHEY and CDR2 SMNVEV (reference sequence). CDR3 nucleotide sequence: TGTGCCAGCAGTTTATTCCCCCTTTCTAGCACAGATACGCAGTATTTT. It specifies CASSLFPLSSTDTQYF.

The sample holds many counts of this clonotype. The chain employs TRBV5-1 and TRBJ1-2, with D possibly TRBD1 on 5 matching bases. The CDR3 is 13 amino acids. The germline V gene has CDR1 SGHRS and CDR2 YFSETQ. V lost 6 bases, J lost 5 bases, and 14 bases lay in between. CDR3 in amino acids: CASTDPGGYGYTF. CDR3 in DNA: TGCGCCAGCACCGACCCGGGGGGATATGGCTACACCTTC.

This clonotype came up many times. The rearrangement joins TRBV9 to TRBJ2-1; either TRBD1 or TRBD2 may supply D (5 bases each). CDR3 size: 16 residues. V lost 4 bases and J 2 bases, leaving 16 bases between the germline ends. The V gene's germline CDR1 is SGDLS and CDR2 YYNGEE. The CDR3 spells CASSPRLEGTYNEQFF. DNA for the CDR3: TGTGCCAGCAGCCCCCGACTTGAGGGGACCTACAATGAGCAGTTCTTC.

This clonotype was counted at least ten times. The V call is TRBV28, the J call TRBJ2-1; 7 positions match TRBD1. V lost 1 base to trimming and J lost 5 bases; unmatched junction nucleotides: 5. Germline V lookup: CDR1 MDHEN, CDR2 SYDVKM. CDR3 size: 15 residues. The CDR3 sequence: CASSLFRDSHNEQFF. DNA of the CDR3: TGTGCCAGCAGTTTATTCCGGGACAGCCACAATGAGCAGTTCTTC.

This clonotype appeared many times. The chain has TRBV18 and TRBJ1-1; D gene unclear. From germline, CDR1 is KGHSH and CDR2 LQKENI. The CDR3 runs 13 residues. Trimming shortened V by 4 bases and J by 3 bases, and 9 bases separated the two germline ends. CDR3 bases: TGTGCCAGCTCACGGGCTTCTGACACTGAAGCTTTCTTT. It codes for CASSRASDTEAFF. The full variable domain, completed using reference TRBV18 and TRBJ1-1, is NAGVMQNPRHLVRRRGQEARLRCSPMKGHSHVYWYRQLPEEGLKFMVYLQKENIIDESGMPKERFSAEFPKEGPSILRIQQVVRGDSAAYFCASSRASDTEAFFGQGTRLTVV.

This clonotype was seen many times. This rearrangement joins TRBV7-3 to TRBJ2-7; 7 nucleotides line up with TRBD1. The CDR3 covers 15 residues. The germline V gene encodes CDR1 SGHTA and CDR2 FQGTGA. The J segment lost 0 bases and the V segment lost 6 bases, leaving 8 bases of the junction unmatched. The CDR3 sequence is CASSPGRGHSYEQYF. CDR3 bases: TGTGCCAGCAGTCCGGGTAGGGGGCACTCCTACGAGCAGTACTTC. Using reference TRBV7-3 and TRBJ2-7 for the parts outside the CDR3, the full variable domain is GAGVSQTPSNKVTEKGKYVELRCDPISGHTALYWYRQSLGQGPEFLIYFQGTGAADDSGLPNDRFFAVRPEGSVSTLKIQRTERGDSAVYLCASSPGRGHSYEQYFGPGTRLTVT.

At least ten counts were recorded for this clonotype. The chain carries TRBV5-1 and TRBJ2-5, with D hard to call. The V end lost 0 bases, the J end lost 3 bases, and 6 bases lay between the germline ends. The CDR3 contains 13 residues. Germline-derived CDR1 and CDR2 are SGHRS and YFSETQ. The CDR3 DNA follows: TGCGCCAGCAGCTTGGGACTGGAAGAGACCCAGTACTTC. Translated, it gives CASSLGLEETQYF.

In its sample, this clonotype was seen many times. The chain has TRBV5-1 and TRBJ2-2, with 7 bases fitting TRBD1. V lost 3 bases and J lost 6; bases outside the gene matches: 5. The germline V gene encodes CDR1 SGHRS and CDR2 YFSETQ. The CDR3 length is 14 residues. The CDR3 nucleotides read TGCGCCAGCAGCTCAGGGGGAAAGCCCGGGGAGCTGTTTTTT. It specifies CASSSGGKPGELFF.

At least ten counts were recorded for this clonotype. The chain carries TRBV20-1 and TRBJ2-7, with a weak D call TRBD1 (6 bases). The CDR3 consists of 14 residues. CDR1 and CDR2 from the germline V gene are DFQATT and SNEGSKA (reference sequence). Between the trimmed V and J ends, which lost 4 bases and 4 bases, there was a span of 17 bases. The CDR3 DNA reads as TGCAGTGCTACCATCCCAGGGGCAGGATACGAGCAGTACTTC. Its translation is CSATIPGAGYEQYF.

Relative to its sample, this clonotype is medium-sized. The chain couples TRBV20-1 to TRBJ2-7, with TRBD1 identical over 8 bases. This CDR3 has 13 residues. The ends lost 3 bases at V and 5 bases at J; junction bases unmatched: 6. Germline CDR1 and CDR2: DFQATT and SNEGSKA (reference sequence). The CDR3 loop reads CSARPGGIDEQYF. DNA for the CDR3: TGCAGTGCTAGGCCAGGGGGCATCGACGAGCAGTACTTC.

This clonotype was detected ten times or more. The CDR3 region is CAISPGQTQETQYF. The CDR3 DNA is TGTGCCATCAGTCCGGGACAGACTCAAGAGACCCAGTACTTC. The chain joins TRBV10-3 to TRBJ2-5, with 7 bases matching TRBD1. The CDR3 is 14 amino acids. The junction had 5 bases not matched to a gene; V was cut back by 5 bases and J by 2 bases. Germline-derived CDR1 and CDR2 are ENHRY and SYGVKD.

This clonotype was found many times. The chain links TRBV7-2 to TRBJ2-7; 8 bases match TRBD2. V lost 5 bases, J lost 7 bases, and 13 bases stayed unmatched. CDR3 length: 15 residues. The V gene's germline CDR1 is SGHTA and CDR2 FQGNSA. The CDR3 loop is CASSPIAGTLREQYF. The CDR3 DNA sequence: TGTGCCAGCAGCCCCATAGCGGGGACCTTGAGGGAGCAGTACTTC.

This clonotype was seen repeatedly, ten times or more. The chain has TRBV12-3 or TRBV12-4 and TRBJ1-1; no reliable D call. The CDR3 length is 11 residues. V lost 7 bases and J 1 base, leaving 4 bases between the germline ends. For the CDR3, the DNA is TGTGCCAGCACCGGGAACACTGAAGCTTTCTTT. Amino acids: CASTGNTEAFF.

Concerning this clonotype itself: One end of the junction does not line up with germline, which may come from a read error. The chain uses TRBV7-9 and TRBJ1-1; D is uncertain. Germline V gene lookup returns CDR1 SEHNR and CDR2 FQNEAQ (reference sequence). This CDR3 spans 12 amino acids. CDR3 nucleotides: TGTGCCAGTAGCTTAGGGTCGTATGAAGCTTTCTTT. Translation gives CASSLGSYEAFF.

This clonotype has a count of ten or more. This chain connects TRBV25-1 to TRBJ2-7, with a possible D match to TRBD1 (5 bases). Between the trimmed V and J ends, which lost 3 bases and 2 bases, there was a span of 14 bases. Germline V lookup: CDR1 MGHDK, CDR2 SYGVNS. This CDR3 spans 15 amino acids. The CDR3 DNA reads as TGTGCCAGCAGTGATTTCTCAGGGCCTCCCTACGAGCAGTACTTC. As protein: CASSDFSGPPYEQYF.

This clonotype was recorded many times. The chain employs TRBV9 and TRBJ2-7, with 9 bases aligning to TRBD1. CDR3 length: 15 amino acids. Germline-derived CDR1 and CDR2 are SGDLS and YYNGEE. V was pared by 0 bases and J by 6 bases, with 7 bases of the junction left unmatched. This chain's CDR3 is CASSVDNRGPLEQYF. As DNA, the CDR3 is TGTGCCAGCAGCGTAGATAACAGGGGGCCCCTCGAGCAGTACTTC.

In its sample, this clonotype was seen many times. V and J are TRBV5-1 and TRBJ2-7, with TRBD2 matching 10 bases. The CDR3 consists of 19 residues. Trimming at V came to 0 bases and at J to 3 bases, leaving 15 bases not matched to a gene. The germline gives CDR1 SGHRS, CDR2 YFSETQ. CDR3 bases: TGCGCCAGCAGCTTGGGGGCGCTAGCGGGGGCCGATTCCTTCTACGAGCAGTACTTC. Translating gives CASSLGALAGADSFYEQYF.

This clonotype was counted at least ten times. This rearrangement joins TRBV3-1 to TRBJ2-1; TRBD2 matches 7 bases. Germline values: CDR1 LGHDT, CDR2 YNNKEL (reference sequence). Trimming at V came to 4 bases and at J to 4 bases, leaving 13 bases not matched to a gene. The CDR3 is 17 residues long. The CDR3 reads CASSPRSVGGGYNEQFF. The CDR3 nucleotides are TGTGCCAGCAGCCCCCGCAGTGTGGGCGGGGGTTACAATGAGCAGTTCTTC.